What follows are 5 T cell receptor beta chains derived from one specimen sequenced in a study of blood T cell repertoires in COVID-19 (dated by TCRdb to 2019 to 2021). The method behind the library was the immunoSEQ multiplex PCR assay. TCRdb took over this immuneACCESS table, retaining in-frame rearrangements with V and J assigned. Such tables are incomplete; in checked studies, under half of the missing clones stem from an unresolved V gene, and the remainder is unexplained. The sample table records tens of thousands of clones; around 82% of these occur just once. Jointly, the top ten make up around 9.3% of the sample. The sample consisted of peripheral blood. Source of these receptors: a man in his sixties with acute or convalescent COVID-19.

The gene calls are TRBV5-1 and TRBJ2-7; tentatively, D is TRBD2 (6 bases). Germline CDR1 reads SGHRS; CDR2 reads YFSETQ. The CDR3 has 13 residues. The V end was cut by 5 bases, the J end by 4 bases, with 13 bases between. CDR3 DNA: TGCGCCAGCAGTGCGGGGATCGGGTACGAGCAGTACTTC. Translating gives CASSAGIGYEQYF.

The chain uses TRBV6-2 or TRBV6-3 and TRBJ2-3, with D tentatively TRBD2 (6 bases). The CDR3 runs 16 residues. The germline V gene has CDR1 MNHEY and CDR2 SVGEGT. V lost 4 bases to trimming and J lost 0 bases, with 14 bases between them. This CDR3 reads CASSSRDLPSTDTQYF. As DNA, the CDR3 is TGTGCCAGCAGTTCCCGGGACTTACCTAGCACAGATACGCAGTATTTT.

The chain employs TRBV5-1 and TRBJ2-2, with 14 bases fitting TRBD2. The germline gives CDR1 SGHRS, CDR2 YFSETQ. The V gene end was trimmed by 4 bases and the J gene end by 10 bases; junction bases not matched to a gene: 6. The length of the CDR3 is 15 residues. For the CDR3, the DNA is TGCGCCAGCAGCCCATCGACTAGCGGGGGGGAGGAGCTGTTTTTT. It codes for CASSPSTSGGEELFF.

CDR3 protein: CASSTGPQGNTEAFF. In DNA, the CDR3 is TGTGCCAGCTCCACAGGCCCCCAGGGGAACACTGAAGCTTTCTTT. V and J are TRBV6-6 and TRBJ1-1; TRBD1 is a possible D gene (5 bases). V lost 8 bases, J lost 1 base, and 17 bases lay in between. The length of the CDR3 is 15 residues. Germline assignment: CDR1 MNHNY and CDR2 SVGAGI (reference sequence).

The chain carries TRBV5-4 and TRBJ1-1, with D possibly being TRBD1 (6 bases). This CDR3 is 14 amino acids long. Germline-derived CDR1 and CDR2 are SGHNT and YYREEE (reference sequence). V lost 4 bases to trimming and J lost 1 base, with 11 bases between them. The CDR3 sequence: CASSIGQSNTEAFF. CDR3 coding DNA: TGTGCCAGCAGCATAGGACAGTCGAACACTGAAGCTTTCTTT.